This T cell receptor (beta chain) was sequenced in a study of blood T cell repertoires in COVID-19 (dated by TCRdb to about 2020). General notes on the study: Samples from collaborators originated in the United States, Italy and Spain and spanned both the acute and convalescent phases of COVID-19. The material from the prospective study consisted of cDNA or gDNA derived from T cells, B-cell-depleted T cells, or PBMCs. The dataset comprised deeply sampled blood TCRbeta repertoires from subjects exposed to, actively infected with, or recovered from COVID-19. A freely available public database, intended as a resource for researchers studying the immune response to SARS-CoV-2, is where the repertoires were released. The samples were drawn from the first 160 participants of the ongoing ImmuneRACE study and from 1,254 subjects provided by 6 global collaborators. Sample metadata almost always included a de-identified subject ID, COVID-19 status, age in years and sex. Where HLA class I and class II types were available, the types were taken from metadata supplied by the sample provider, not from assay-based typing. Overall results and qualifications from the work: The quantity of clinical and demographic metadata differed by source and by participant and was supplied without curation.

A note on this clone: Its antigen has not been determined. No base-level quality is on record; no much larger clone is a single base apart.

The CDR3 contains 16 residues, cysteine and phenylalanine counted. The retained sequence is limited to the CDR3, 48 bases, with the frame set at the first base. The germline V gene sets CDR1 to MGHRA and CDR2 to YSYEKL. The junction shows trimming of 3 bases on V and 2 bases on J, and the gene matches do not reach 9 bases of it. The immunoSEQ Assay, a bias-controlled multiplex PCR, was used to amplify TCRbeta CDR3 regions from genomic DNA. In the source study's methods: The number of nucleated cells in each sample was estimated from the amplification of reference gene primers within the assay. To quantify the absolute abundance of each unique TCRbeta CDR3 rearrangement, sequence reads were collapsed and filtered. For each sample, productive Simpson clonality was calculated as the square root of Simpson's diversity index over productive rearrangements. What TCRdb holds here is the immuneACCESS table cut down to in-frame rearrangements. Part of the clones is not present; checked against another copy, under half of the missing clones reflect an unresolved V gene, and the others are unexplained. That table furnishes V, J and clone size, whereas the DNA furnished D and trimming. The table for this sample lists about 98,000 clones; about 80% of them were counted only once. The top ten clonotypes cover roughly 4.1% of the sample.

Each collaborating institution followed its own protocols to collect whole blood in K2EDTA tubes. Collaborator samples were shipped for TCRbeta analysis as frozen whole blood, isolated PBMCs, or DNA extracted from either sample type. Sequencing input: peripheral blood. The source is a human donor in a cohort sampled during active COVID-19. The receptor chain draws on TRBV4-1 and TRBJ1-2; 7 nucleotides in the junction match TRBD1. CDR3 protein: CASSHPRRGQNYGYTF. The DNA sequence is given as TGCGCCAGCAGCCACCCTAGGCGGGGACAGAACTATGGCTACACCTTC.